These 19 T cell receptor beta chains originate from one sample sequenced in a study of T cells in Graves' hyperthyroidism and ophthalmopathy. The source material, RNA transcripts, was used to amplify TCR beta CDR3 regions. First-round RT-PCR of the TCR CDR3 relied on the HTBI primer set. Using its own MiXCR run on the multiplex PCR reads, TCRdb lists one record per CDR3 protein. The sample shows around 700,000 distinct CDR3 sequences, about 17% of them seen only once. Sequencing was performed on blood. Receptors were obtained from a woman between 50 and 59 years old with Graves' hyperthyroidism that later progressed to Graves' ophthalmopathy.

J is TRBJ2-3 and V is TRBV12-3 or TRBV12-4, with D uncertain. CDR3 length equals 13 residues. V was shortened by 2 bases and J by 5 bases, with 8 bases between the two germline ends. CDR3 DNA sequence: TGTGCCAGCAGTTTAAAAGAACTAGATACGCAGTATTTT. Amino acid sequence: CASSLKELDTQYF.

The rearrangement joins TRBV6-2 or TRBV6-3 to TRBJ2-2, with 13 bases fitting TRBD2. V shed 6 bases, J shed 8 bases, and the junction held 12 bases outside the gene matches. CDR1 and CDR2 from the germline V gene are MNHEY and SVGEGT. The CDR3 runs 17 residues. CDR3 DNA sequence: TGTGCCAGCAGCCACGGACTAGCGGGGGCTCAGAGGGGGGAGCTGTTTTTT. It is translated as CASSHGLAGAQRGELFF.

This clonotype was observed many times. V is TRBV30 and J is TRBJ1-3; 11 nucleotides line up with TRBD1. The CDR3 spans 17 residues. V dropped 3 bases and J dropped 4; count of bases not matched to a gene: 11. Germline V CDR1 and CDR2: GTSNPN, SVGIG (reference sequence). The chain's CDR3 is CAWRRDRTGGAGNTIYF. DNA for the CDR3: TGTGCCTGGAGAAGGGACCGGACAGGGGGCGCCGGAAACACCATATATTTT. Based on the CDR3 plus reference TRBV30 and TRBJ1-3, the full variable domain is SQTIHQWPATLVQPVGSPLSLECTVEGTSNPNLYWYRQAAGRGLQLLFYSVGIGQISSEVPQNLSASRPQDRQFILSSKKLLLSDSGFYLCAWRRDRTGGAGNTIYFGEGSWLTVV.

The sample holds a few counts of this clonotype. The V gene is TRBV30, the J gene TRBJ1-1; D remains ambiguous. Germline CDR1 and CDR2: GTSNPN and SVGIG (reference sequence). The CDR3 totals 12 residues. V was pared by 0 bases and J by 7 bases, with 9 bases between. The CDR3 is CAWSVGSHEAFF. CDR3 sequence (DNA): TGTGCCTGGAGTGTAGGCAGTCATGAAGCTTTCTTT.

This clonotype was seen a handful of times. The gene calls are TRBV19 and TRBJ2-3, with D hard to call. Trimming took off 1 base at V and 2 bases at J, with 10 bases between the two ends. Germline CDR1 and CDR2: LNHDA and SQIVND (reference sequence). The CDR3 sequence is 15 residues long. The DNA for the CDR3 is TGTGCCAGTAGTATAGCTCGCCGTTCCACAGATACGCAGTATTTT. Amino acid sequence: CASSIARRSTDTQYF.

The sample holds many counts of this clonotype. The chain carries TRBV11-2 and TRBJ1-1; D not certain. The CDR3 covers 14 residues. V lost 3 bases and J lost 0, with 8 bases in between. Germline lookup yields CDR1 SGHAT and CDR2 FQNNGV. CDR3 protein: CASSFSAVNTEAFF. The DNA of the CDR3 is TGTGCCAGCAGCTTTAGTGCGGTGAACACTGAAGCTTTCTTT.

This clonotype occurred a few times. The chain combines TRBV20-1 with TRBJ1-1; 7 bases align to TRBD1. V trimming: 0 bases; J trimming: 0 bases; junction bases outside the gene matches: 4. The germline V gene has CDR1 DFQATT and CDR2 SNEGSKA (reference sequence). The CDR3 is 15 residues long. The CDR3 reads CSARDQGQLNTEAFF. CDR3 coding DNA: TGCAGTGCTAGAGATCAGGGACAGTTGAACACTGAAGCTTTCTTT.

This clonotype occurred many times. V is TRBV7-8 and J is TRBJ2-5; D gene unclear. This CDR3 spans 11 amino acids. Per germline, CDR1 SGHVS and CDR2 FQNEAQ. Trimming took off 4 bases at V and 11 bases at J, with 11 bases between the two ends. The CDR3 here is CASSYHTYQYF. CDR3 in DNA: TGTGCCAGCAGCTACCACACATATCAGTACTTC.

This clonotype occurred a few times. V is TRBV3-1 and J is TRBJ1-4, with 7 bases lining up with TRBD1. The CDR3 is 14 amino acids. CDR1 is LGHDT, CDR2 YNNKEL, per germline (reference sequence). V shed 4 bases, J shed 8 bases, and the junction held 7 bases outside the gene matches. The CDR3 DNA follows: TGTGCCAGCAGCCCGACAGGGTTCGAGGAAAAACTGTTTTTT. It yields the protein CASSPTGFEEKLFF.

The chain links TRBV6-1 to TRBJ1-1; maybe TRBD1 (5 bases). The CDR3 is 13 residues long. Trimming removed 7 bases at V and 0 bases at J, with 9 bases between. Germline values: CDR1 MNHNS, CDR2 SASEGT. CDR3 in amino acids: CASTRGMNTEAFF. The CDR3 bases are TGTGCCAGCACCCGGGGCATGAACACTGAAGCTTTCTTT.

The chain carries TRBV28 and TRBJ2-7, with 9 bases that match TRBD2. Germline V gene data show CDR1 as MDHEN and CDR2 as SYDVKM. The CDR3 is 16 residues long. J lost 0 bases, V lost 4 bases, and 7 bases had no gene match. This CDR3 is CASSSPSGAFSYEQYF. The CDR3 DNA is TGTGCCAGCAGTTCCCCTAGCGGGGCTTTCTCCTACGAGCAGTACTTC. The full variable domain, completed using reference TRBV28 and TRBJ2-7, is DVKVTQSSRYLVKRTGEKVFLECVQDMDHENMFWYRQDPGLGLRLIYFSYDVKMKEKGDIPEGYSVSREKKERFSLILESASTNQTSMYLCASSSPSGAFSYEQYFGPGTRLTVT.

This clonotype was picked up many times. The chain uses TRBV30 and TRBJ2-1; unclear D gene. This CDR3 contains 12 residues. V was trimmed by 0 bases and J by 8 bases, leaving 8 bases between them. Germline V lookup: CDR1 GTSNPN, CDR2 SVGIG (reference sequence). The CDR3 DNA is TGTGCCTGGAGTGTACGGAAGGATGAGCAGTTCTTC. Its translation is CAWSVRKDEQFF.

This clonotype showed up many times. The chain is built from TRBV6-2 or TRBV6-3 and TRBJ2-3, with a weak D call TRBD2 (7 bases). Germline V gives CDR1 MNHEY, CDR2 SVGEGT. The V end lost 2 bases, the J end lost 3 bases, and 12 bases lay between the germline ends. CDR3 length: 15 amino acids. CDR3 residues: CASSYPGGETDTQYF. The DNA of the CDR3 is TGTGCCAGCAGTTACCCGGGGGGCGAAACAGATACGCAGTATTTT.

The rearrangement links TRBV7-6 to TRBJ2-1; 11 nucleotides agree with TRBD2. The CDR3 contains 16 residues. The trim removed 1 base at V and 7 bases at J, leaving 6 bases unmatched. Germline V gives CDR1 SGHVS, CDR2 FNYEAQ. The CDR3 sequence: CASSLGFVAGGNEQFF. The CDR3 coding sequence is TGTGCCAGCAGCTTAGGATTTGTAGCGGGGGGGAATGAGCAGTTCTTC.

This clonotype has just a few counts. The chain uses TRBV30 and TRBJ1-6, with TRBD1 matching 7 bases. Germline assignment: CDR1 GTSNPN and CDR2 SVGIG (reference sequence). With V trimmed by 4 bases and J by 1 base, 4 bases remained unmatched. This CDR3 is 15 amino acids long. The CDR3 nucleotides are TGTGCCTGGACTAGACAGGGATCCTATAATTCACCCCTCCACTTT. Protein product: CAWTRQGSYNSPLHF. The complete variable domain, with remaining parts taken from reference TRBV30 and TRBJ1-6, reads SQTIHQWPATLVQPVGSPLSLECTVEGTSNPNLYWYRQAAGRGLQLLFYSVGIGQISSEVPQNLSASRPQDRQFILSSKKLLLSDSGFYLCAWTRQGSYNSPLHFGNGTRLTVT.

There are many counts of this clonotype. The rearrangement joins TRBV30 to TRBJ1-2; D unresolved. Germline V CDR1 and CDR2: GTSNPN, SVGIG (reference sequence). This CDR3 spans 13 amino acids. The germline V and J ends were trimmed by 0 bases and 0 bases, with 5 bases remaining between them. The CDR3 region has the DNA TGTGCCTGGAGTGTAGCCTCTAACTATGGCTACACCTTC. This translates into CAWSVASNYGYTF.

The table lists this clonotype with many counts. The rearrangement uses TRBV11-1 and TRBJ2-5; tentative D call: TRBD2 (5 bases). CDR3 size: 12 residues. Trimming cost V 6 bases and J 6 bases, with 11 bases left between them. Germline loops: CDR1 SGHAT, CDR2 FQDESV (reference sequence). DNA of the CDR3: TGTGCCAGCAGTAGCGACTTGAAGACCCAGTACTTC. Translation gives CASSSDLKTQYF.

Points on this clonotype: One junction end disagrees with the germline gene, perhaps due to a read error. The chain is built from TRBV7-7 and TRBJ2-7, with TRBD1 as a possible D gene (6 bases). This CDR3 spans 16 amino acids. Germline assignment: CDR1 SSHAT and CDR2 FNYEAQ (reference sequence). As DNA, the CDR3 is TGTGCTAGCAGCGAGGGGACACCACAGACAGGCTACGAGCAGTACTTC. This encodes CASSEGTPQTGYEQYF.

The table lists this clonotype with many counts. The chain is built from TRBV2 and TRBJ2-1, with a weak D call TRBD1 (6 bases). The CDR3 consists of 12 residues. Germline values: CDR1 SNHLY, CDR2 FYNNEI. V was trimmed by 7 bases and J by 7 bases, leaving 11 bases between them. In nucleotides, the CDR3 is TGTGCCAGCAACAGGGATGAGAATGAGCAGTTCTTC. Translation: CASNRDENEQFF.